Detailed here is one T cell receptor (beta chain). Antigen unknown. TCRdb reanalysed the RT-PCR reads using MiXCR and keeps one entry per CDR3 protein. The data contain some 800,000 distinct CDR3 sequences, over 20% of them singletons. The data stem from a study of response to subunit inactivated influenza vaccine. Study-wide results and caveats: The authors suggested that every seasonal influenza vaccination recruits few new T cells.

This CDR3 has 15 amino acids. CDR1 and CDR2 from the germline V gene are SGHRS and YFSETQ. V lost 0 bases and J 2 bases, leaving 12 bases between the germline ends. The material sequenced was PBMCs from blood, taken 5 days after vaccination. The V and J genes are TRBV5-1 and TRBJ2-7; perhaps TRBD1 as D (6 bases). The TCR originated in a man aged 45 to 65 who received an inactivated influenza vaccine. The CDR3 protein is CASSLVRGEAYEQYF. Written as DNA, the CDR3 is TGCGCCAGCAGCTTGGTCAGGGGCGAGGCCTACGAGCAGTACTTC.